Sequencing of this T cell receptor beta chain was carried out in a study of blood T cell repertoires in COVID-19. Clones were sequenced by immunoSEQ multiplex PCR, and TCRdb holds only the in-frame ones, with some missing. Of 250,000 to 300,000 clones listed, just over 85% are singletons. In germline, CDR1 is SGHNT, CDR2 YENEEA. CDR3 size: 16 residues. The germline V and J ends were trimmed by 1 base and 4 bases, with 15 bases remaining between them. Sequenced sample: PBMCs or T cells enriched from blood (not recorded which). This clonotype originated in a man aged 18 to 30 who had recovered from COVID-19. The V and J genes are TRBV11-3 and TRBJ2-3; perhaps TRBD2 as D (5 bases). This CDR3 is CASSLAGVLAADTQYF. CDR3 bases: TGTGCCAGCAGCTTAGCCGGGGTTCTGGCTGCAGATACGCAGTATTTT.